Below, one T cell receptor (beta chain) is given with its context. The data belong to a study of blood T cell repertoires in COVID-19. Whole-study context: The study drew acute and convalescent COVID-19 samples from the United States, Italy and Spain.

Losses at the gene ends were 4 bases for V and 3 bases for J; bases not matched to a gene: 4. Germline CDR1 reads MNHNY; CDR2 reads SVGAGI (reference sequence). CDR3 length: 16 residues. TCRdb's copy holds only in-frame clones and misses some; the assay was immunoSEQ multiplex PCR. The table shows roughly 120,000 clones, with around 88% occurring only once. Material: peripheral blood. The rearrangement links TRBV6-6 to TRBJ1-6, with 9 bases that match TRBD1. The receptor's source is a woman aged 45-65 years with active or convalescent COVID-19. The DNA of the CDR3 is TGTGCCAGCAGTTCCAGACAGGGGGGCTATAATTCACCCCTCCACTTT. This sequence encodes CASSSRQGGYNSPLHF.